The clone carrying this TCR beta chain has at least ten counts. The data originate from a study of blood T cell repertoires in COVID-19. Across the whole study: COVID-19 samples, acute and convalescent, were from the United States, Italy and Spain. In each case, the material was cDNA or gDNA derived from T cells, B-cell-depleted T cells, or PBMCs.

Trimming cost V 11 bases and J 5 bases; bases outside gene matches: 16. The CDR3 is made up of 15 amino acids. The germline V gene has CDR1 SGHVS and CDR2 FNYEAQ. Original handling: Reference gene primer amplification gave nucleated cell count estimates. Assay used: immunoSEQ multiplex PCR; TCRdb lists only in-frame clones, some missing. V and J calls and clone size are those listed in that table; D and trimming were worked out from the DNA. The sample yields just over 150,000 clones, 85% seen once. Material for sequencing was peripheral blood. The receptor's source is a human donor with acute or convalescent COVID-19. The donor label of this sample is uncertain. This chain links TRBV7-6 with TRBJ2-7; 9 bases are a match to TRBD1. CDR3 sequence reads: CASKGVPGQGNEQYF. CDR3 bases: TGTGCCTCAAAAGGGGTCCCGGGACAGGGAAACGAGCAGTACTTC.